The 22 T cell receptor beta chains reported below all come from one sample, sequenced in a study of blood T cell repertoires in COVID-19. The protocol was immunoSEQ multiplex PCR, while the TCRdb copy is restricted to in-frame clones and leaves out a portion. Of tens of thousands of clones in the sample, 75% to 90% were seen once. Sample: peripheral blood. The receptor source for this set is a human donor in a cohort sampled during active COVID-19.

The rearrangement joins TRBV7-2 to TRBJ2-5, with a possible D match to TRBD1 (5 bases). The CDR3 covers 16 residues. The germline CDR1 and CDR2 sequences are SGHTA and FQGNSA. V was trimmed by 5 bases and J by 1 base, leaving 17 bases between them. CDR3 loop: CASSPKGHFFQETQYF. CDR3 sequence (DNA): TGTGCCAGCAGCCCTAAGGGGCACTTCTTCCAAGAGACCCAGTACTTC.

This rearrangement joins TRBV11-3 to TRBJ2-3, with a tentative D call TRBD2 (5 bases). The CDR3 runs to 14 residues. CDR1 is SGHNT and CDR2 is YENEEA in the germline V gene. With 5 bases removed from V and 0 bases from J, the gap between germline ends came to 9 bases. The CDR3 DNA sequence: TGTGCCAGCAGCCGGGGATTTAGCACAGATACGCAGTATTTT. This translates into CASSRGFSTDTQYF.

The chain recombines TRBV7-6 with TRBJ2-5; 8 bases are a match to TRBD1. The junction had 10 bases not matched to a gene; V was cut back by 5 bases and J by 5 bases. The CDR3 contains 15 residues. The germline V gene encodes CDR1 SGHVS and CDR2 FNYEAQ. This chain's CDR3 is CASSPLDRGPETQYF. The CDR3 DNA is TGTGCCAGCAGCCCCCTTGACAGGGGCCCGGAGACCCAGTACTTC.

V gene TRBV27 combines with J gene TRBJ2-1, with D tentatively TRBD2 (5 bases). The ends were cut back, 2 bases at V and 4 bases at J, with 9 bases in the middle. This CDR3 contains 14 residues. Germline CDR1 reads MNHEY; CDR2 reads SMNVEV (reference sequence). The CDR3 loop is CASSLNGGYNEQFF. The CDR3 DNA follows: TGTGCCAGCAGTTTAAACGGAGGATACAATGAGCAGTTCTTC.

V gene TRBV7-9 combines with J gene TRBJ2-4, with a tentative D call TRBD2 (5 bases). Germline V gene sequence: CDR1 SEHNR, CDR2 FQNEAQ (reference sequence). The CDR3 runs to 18 residues. With 5 bases removed from V and 0 bases from J, the gap between germline ends came to 20 bases. The CDR3 loop reads CASSAKLGSGLAKNIQYF. CDR3 sequence (DNA): TGTGCCAGCAGCGCGAAACTCGGGTCCGGACTAGCCAAAAACATTCAGTACTTC. The full variable domain, completed using reference TRBV7-9 and TRBJ2-4, is DTGVSQNPRHKITKRGQNVTFRCDPISEHNRLYWYRQTLGQGPEFLTYFQNEAQLEKSRLLSDRFSAERPKGSFSTLEIQRTEQGDSAMYLCASSAKLGSGLAKNIQYFGAGTRLSVL.

This clone came up once. The J gene is TRBJ2-5, the V gene TRBV3-1 (or the pseudogene TRBV3-2); 11 bases agree with TRBD2. The V gene end was trimmed by 10 bases and the J gene end by 4 bases; junction bases not matched to a gene: 8. Per germline, CDR1 LGHDT and CDR2 YNNKEL (reference sequence). This CDR3 contains 14 residues. This CDR3 reads CATQLAGAAETQYF. The CDR3 DNA follows: TGTGCCACCCAACTAGCGGGAGCGGCAGAGACCCAGTACTTC.

The chain has TRBV6-5 and TRBJ2-3; 11 bases agree with TRBD2. This CDR3 has 15 residues. V lost 6 bases to trimming and J lost 4 bases; unmatched junction nucleotides: 6. Germline CDR1 and CDR2: MNHEY and SVGAGI. CDR3 sequence: CASRSLSGGADTQYF. In nucleotides, the CDR3 is TGTGCCAGCAGATCCCTTAGCGGGGGGGCAGATACGCAGTATTTT.

This clone is a singleton in its sample. The chain joins TRBV30 to TRBJ1-6, with TRBD1 matching 7 bases. Germline values: CDR1 GTSNPN, CDR2 SVGIG (reference sequence). The J segment lost 4 bases and the V segment lost 7 bases, leaving 16 bases of the junction unmatched. This CDR3 spans 17 amino acids. The CDR3 sequence is CALEGSNRGPYNSPLHF. The CDR3 DNA reads as TGTGCCTTGGAGGGGTCGAACAGGGGACCATATAATTCACCCCTCCACTTT.

The V and J genes are TRBV5-4 and TRBJ1-2, with TRBD1 identical over 8 bases. This CDR3 contains 16 residues. J gave up 2 bases and V 4 bases, and 10 bases lay outside the gene matches. The germline V gene has CDR1 SGHNT and CDR2 YYREEE (reference sequence). The DNA of the CDR3 is TGTGCCAGCAGCCTTAGTGGAGGGACAGGAAACTATGGCTACACCTTC. Its translation: CASSLSGGTGNYGYTF.

The chain recombines TRBV6-4 with TRBJ2-1, with 9 bases that match TRBD1. Germline-derived CDR1 and CDR2 are MRHNA and SNTAGT. V lost 6 bases to trimming and J lost 4 bases; unmatched junction nucleotides: 13. This CDR3 region has 17 residues. CDR3 sequence (DNA): TGTGCCAGCAGCAAAGGACAGGGGCTTAGTGTTTACAATGAGCAGTTCTTC. It is translated as CASSKGQGLSVYNEQFF.

This rearrangement joins TRBV27 to TRBJ2-2, with D possibly TRBD1 on 5 matching bases. Germline lookup yields CDR1 MNHEY and CDR2 SMNVEV (reference sequence). Trimming took off 3 bases at V and 6 bases at J, with 14 bases between the two ends. The CDR3 has 15 residues. CDR3 sequence reads: CASSFKTGSPGELFF. The CDR3 bases are TGTGCCAGCAGTTTTAAAACAGGCTCTCCCGGGGAGCTGTTTTTT.

V gene TRBV27 combines with J gene TRBJ2-7; the D gene is possibly TRBD1 (6 bases). Trimming removed 1 base from V and 4 bases from J, with 11 bases in between. CDR3 size: 14 residues. Germline V gene sequence: CDR1 MNHEY, CDR2 SMNVEV (reference sequence). This chain's CDR3 is CASSLYGGRYEQYF. CDR3 coding DNA: TGTGCCAGCAGTTTATATGGGGGCCGGTACGAGCAGTACTTC.

This chain links TRBV5-1 with TRBJ1-2; perhaps TRBD1 as D (6 bases). Between the trimmed V and J ends, which lost 4 bases and 2 bases, there was a span of 15 bases. Germline V gene lookup returns CDR1 SGHRS and CDR2 YFSETQ. The CDR3 has 15 amino acids. The DNA for the CDR3 is TGCGCCAGCAGCACCATAGGGAGGGGGAACTATGGCTACACCTTC. Its translation: CASSTIGRGNYGYTF.

The chain employs TRBV5-1 and TRBJ1-1; D not resolved. Germline assignment: CDR1 SGHRS and CDR2 YFSETQ. The V and J ends lost 6 bases and 0 bases respectively, with 9 bases between them. The CDR3 loop spans 13 amino acids. Here the CDR3 reads CASMREMNTEAFF. In nucleotides, the CDR3 is TGCGCCAGCATGCGGGAAATGAACACTGAAGCTTTCTTT.

The chain employs TRBV28 and TRBJ1-6; unclear D gene. Germline V gene lookup returns CDR1 MDHEN and CDR2 SYDVKM. The CDR3 is 17 residues long. Trimming took off 5 bases at V and 6 bases at J, with 20 bases between the two ends. CDR3 bases: TGTGCCAGCAGTCGCCCCACCGGTACCACGATTAATTCACCCCTCCACTTT. It specifies CASSRPTGTTINSPLHF.

The chain combines TRBV11-3 with TRBJ2-1, with D maybe TRBD1 (6 bases). The length of the CDR3 is 15 residues. CDR1 and CDR2 (germline): SGHNT, YENEEA. V shed 4 bases and J shed 5 bases, with 15 bases lying between them. The CDR3 is CASSSYIQGHNEQFF. The CDR3 nucleotides are TGTGCCAGCAGCTCCTACATTCAGGGGCACAATGAGCAGTTCTTC.

CDR3 nucleotide sequence: TGTGCCAGCAGTGTCCAGGGTAACACTGAAGCTTTCTTT. Its protein is CASSVQGNTEAFF. This sequence joins TRBV28 and TRBJ1-1; D is perhaps TRBD1 (5 bases). Germline assignment: CDR1 MDHEN and CDR2 SYDVKM. The CDR3 is 13 residues long. V lost 5 bases to trimming and J lost 2 bases, with 9 bases between them.

The chain employs TRBV19 and TRBJ2-1; TRBD2 matches at 14 bases. Looked up from germline, CDR1 is LNHDA and CDR2 is SQIVND (reference sequence). V gave up 5 bases and J gave up 7 bases; unmatched junction bases: 7. The CDR3 has 16 residues. Here the CDR3 reads CASSGTGTSGRNEQFF. The CDR3 region has the DNA TGTGCCAGTAGTGGAACCGGGACTAGCGGGAGAAATGAGCAGTTCTTC.

V usage is TRBV7-9 and J usage is TRBJ2-3; D not resolved. Germline V lookup: CDR1 SEHNR, CDR2 FQNEAQ (reference sequence). This CDR3 has 12 residues. Trimming left V 4 bases short and J 8 bases short, with 10 bases between. The CDR3 reads CASSSDGVTQYF. The CDR3 DNA sequence: TGTGCCAGCAGCTCCGACGGAGTTACGCAGTATTTT.

The J gene is TRBJ2-5, the V gene TRBV9; D is ambiguous. Germline V gene data show CDR1 as SGDLS and CDR2 as YYNGEE. This CDR3 has 15 residues. V lost 2 bases and J lost 2, with 13 bases in between. The CDR3 region is CASSVAGLQQETQYF. CDR3 nucleotide sequence: TGTGCCAGCAGCGTTGCAGGCCTTCAACAAGAGACCCAGTACTTC.

This clone was seen once. The CDR3 sequence: CASSLAGDGNTIYF. The CDR3, as DNA: TGCGCCAGCAGCCTGGCGGGGGACGGAAACACCATATATTTT. This chain uses TRBV5-1 with TRBJ1-3; D may be TRBD1 (5 bases). The V gene lost 4 bases and the J gene lost 4 bases, with 12 bases spanning the gap. The CDR3 is 14 residues long. The germline gives CDR1 SGHRS, CDR2 YFSETQ.

This clone was seen just once. The CDR3 DNA is TGTGCCAGAAGCTTTGACACCGATATCTACAATGAGCAGTTCTTC. It yields the protein CARSFDTDIYNEQFF. V and J are TRBV5-3 and TRBJ2-1; no firm D call. TRBV5-3 is an open reading frame whose function is uncertain. The CDR3 contains 15 residues. Trimming shortened V by 2 bases and J by 3 bases, and 12 bases separated the two germline ends.